The 30 T cell receptor beta chains below were found in one sample sequenced in a study of blood T cell repertoires in COVID-19. The table came from immunoSEQ multiplex PCR; TCRdb's copy has only in-frame clones and leaves some out. The sample has approximately 300,000 clones, 86% seen once. The sample comprised peripheral blood. These receptors all come from a woman in her forties or fifties with acute or convalescent COVID-19.

The rearrangement joins TRBV24-1 to TRBJ2-7; the D gene is possibly TRBD1 (5 bases). Between the trimmed V and J ends, which lost 9 bases and 2 bases, there was a span of 16 bases. The length of the CDR3 is 14 residues. Per germline, CDR1 KGHDR and CDR2 SFDVKD. The CDR3 nucleotides are TGTGCCACCGGCCTCAGGGTGCCCCCCTACGAGCAGTACTTC. Its protein is CATGLRVPPYEQYF.

CDR3 sequence reads: CASRTSGRGNEQFF. CDR3 sequence (DNA): TGTGCCAGTAGGACTAGCGGGAGGGGGAATGAGCAGTTCTTC. This sequence joins TRBV19 and TRBJ2-1; 14 bases are shared with TRBD2. CDR3 length equals 14 residues. CDR1 is LNHDA and CDR2 is SQIVND in the germline V gene (reference sequence). V lost 6 bases to trimming and J lost 7 bases; unmatched junction nucleotides: 2.

This clone was seen once. Additional DNA sequences in this sample encode the identical CDR3. The rearrangement uses TRBV7-2 and TRBJ2-3; weak D call: TRBD1 (6 bases). CDR1 and CDR2 from the germline V gene are SGHTA and FQGNSA. The CDR3 consists of 14 residues. Trimming shortened V by 2 bases and J by 3 bases, and 9 bases separated the two germline ends. The CDR3 sequence: CASSLSRGTDTQYF. The CDR3 bases are TGTGCCAGCAGCTTAAGCAGGGGTACAGATACGCAGTATTTT.

The count of this clone is one. The chain is built from TRBV4-2 and TRBJ2-2; D is undetermined. Germline loops: CDR1 LGHNA, CDR2 YNFKEQ. The CDR3 spans 15 residues. Trimming cost V 0 bases and J 4 bases, with 9 bases left between them. CDR3 DNA: TGTGCCAGCAGCCAAGATTCGCGGATCACCGGGGAGCTGTTTTTT. Protein product: CASSQDSRITGELFF.

The CDR3: CASSLGEAGNTIYF. The DNA of the CDR3 is TGCGCCAGCAGCTTAGGGGAGGCTGGAAACACCATATATTTT. V usage is TRBV5-1 and J usage is TRBJ1-3; a weak D match, TRBD1 (5 bases). Per germline, CDR1 SGHRS and CDR2 YFSETQ. The V and J ends lost 2 bases and 2 bases respectively, with 8 bases between them. The CDR3 is 14 amino acids.

This chain uses TRBV27 with TRBJ1-1; 9 bases agree with TRBD1. V was pared by 6 bases and J by 3 bases, with 11 bases of the junction left unmatched. This CDR3 has 16 residues. CDR1 and CDR2 from the germline V gene are MNHEY and SMNVEV (reference sequence). The CDR3 region has the DNA TGTGCCAGCAGCAGGGACAGGGAAGTAGCGGACACTGAAGCTTTCTTT. Translated, it gives CASSRDREVADTEAFF.

This chain connects TRBV19 to TRBJ2-5, with 11 bases matching TRBD2. This CDR3 is built from 15 residues. The trim removed 5 bases at V and 2 bases at J, leaving 4 bases unmatched. CDR1 and CDR2 from the germline V gene are LNHDA and SQIVND (reference sequence). CDR3 loop: CASSRSGRAQETQYF. The CDR3 DNA reads as TGTGCCAGTAGTCGTAGCGGGAGGGCTCAAGAGACCCAGTACTTC.

This clone was picked up one time. The V gene is TRBV30, the J gene TRBJ1-5, with TRBD1 identical over 11 bases. Germline trimming cut 3 bases from V and 5 bases from J; bases unmatched to any gene: 9. CDR3 length: 16 amino acids. In germline, CDR1 is GTSNPN, CDR2 SVGIG (reference sequence). This CDR3 is CAWRGTGQGVHQPQHF. For the CDR3, the DNA is TGTGCCTGGAGGGGGACGGGACAGGGGGTCCATCAGCCCCAGCATTTT. The complete variable domain, with remaining parts taken from reference TRBV30 and TRBJ1-5, reads SQTIHQWPATLVQPVGSPLSLECTVEGTSNPNLYWYRQAAGRGLQLLFYSVGIGQISSEVPQNLSASRPQDRQFILSSKKLLLSDSGFYLCAWRGTGQGVHQPQHFGDGTRLSIL.

The chain carries TRBV5-1 and TRBJ2-7; TRBD2 is a possible D gene (7 bases). V dropped 4 bases and J dropped 3 bases, with 14 bases sitting between them. Germline CDR1 SGHRS, CDR2 YFSETQ. CDR3 length equals 14 residues. CDR3 nucleotide sequence: TGCGCCAGCAGCCCACAGGGAGGGGGCTACGAGCAGTACTTC. Translated, it gives CASSPQGGGYEQYF.

The chain has TRBV7-8 and TRBJ2-3; the D is unclear. This CDR3 has 11 residues. The V and J ends lost 3 bases and 14 bases respectively, with 12 bases between them. CDR1 is SGHVS and CDR2 is FQNEAQ in the germline V gene. The CDR3 loop is CASSFLRVSYF. CDR3 DNA sequence: TGTGCCAGCAGCTTTCTACGAGTATCGTATTTT.

The chain's CDR3 is CASSPQGIGGYTF. In DNA form, the CDR3 reads TGTGCCAGCAGCCCACAGGGGATAGGGGGCTACACCTTC. This chain connects TRBV7-3 to TRBJ1-2; 7 positions match TRBD1. Germline V gives CDR1 SGHTA, CDR2 FQGTGA. V dropped 5 bases and J dropped 8; count of bases not matched to a gene: 8. This CDR3 spans 13 amino acids. Variable domain in full (rest from reference TRBV7-3 and TRBJ1-2): GAGVSQTPSNKVTEKGKYVELRCDPISGHTALYWYRQSLGQGPEFLIYFQGTGAADDSGLPNDRFFAVRPEGSVSTLKIQRTERGDSAVYLCASSPQGIGGYTFGSGTRLTVV.

This clone was observed once. This chain links TRBV9 with TRBJ2-3, with 7 positions matching TRBD2. Germline assignment: CDR1 SGDLS and CDR2 YYNGEE. V shed 3 bases, J shed 4 bases, and the junction held 14 bases outside the gene matches. The CDR3 totals 17 residues. DNA of the CDR3: TGTGCCAGCAGCGGCGGGAGCGGGGCTGTTGTTGCAGATACGCAGTATTTT. Translation gives CASSGGSGAVVADTQYF.

The V and J genes are TRBV7-8 and TRBJ1-1; no clear D. This CDR3 has 17 amino acids. Looked up from germline, CDR1 is SGHVS and CDR2 is FQNEAQ. Trimming pared 1 base from V and 1 base from J, leaving 16 bases between. CDR3 nucleotides: TGTGCCAGCAGCTTAGAACTTTCGGGGATCGAGAACACTGAAGCTTTCTTT. Translating it yields CASSLELSGIENTEAFF. Full variable domain (missing parts from reference TRBV7-8 and TRBJ1-1): GAGVSQSPRYKVAKRGQDVALRCDPISGHVSLFWYQQALGQGPEFLTYFQNEAQLDKSGLPSDRFFAERPEGSVSTLKIQRTQQEDSAVYLCASSLELSGIENTEAFFGQGTRLTVV.

The V gene is TRBV24-1, the J gene TRBJ2-1, with 10 bases lining up with TRBD1. The V and J ends lost 3 bases and 7 bases, in that order; junction bases with no gene match: 8. The V gene's germline CDR1 is KGHDR and CDR2 SFDVKD. CDR3 size: 16 residues. CDR3 sequence reads: CATSDEGTGVKNEQFF. The CDR3 nucleotides read TGTGCCACCAGTGATGAGGGGACAGGGGTAAAGAATGAGCAGTTCTTC.

This clone showed up just once. The V and J genes are TRBV6-6 and TRBJ1-1, with no clear D. Germline V gene sequence: CDR1 MNHNY, CDR2 SVGAGI (reference sequence). The CDR3 is made up of 11 amino acids. V lost 0 bases to trimming and J lost 8 bases, with 4 bases between them. CDR3 nucleotides: TGTGCCAGCAGTTACTCTTTAGAAGCTTTCTTT. Its protein is CASSYSLEAFF.

This chain uses TRBV5-6 with TRBJ1-1, with D unclear. The ends were cut back, 0 bases at V and 4 bases at J, with 10 bases in the middle. This CDR3 region has 14 residues. The germline gives CDR1 SGHDT, CDR2 YYEEEE. CDR3 nucleotide sequence: TGTGCCAGCAGCTTGGGGCGCAGGCTCACTGAAGCTTTCTTT. Residues: CASSLGRRLTEAFF.

This clone has only a few counts. This chain joins TRBV5-1 and TRBJ1-1; 8 nucleotides agree with TRBD1. V was pared by 4 bases and J by 2 bases, with 4 bases of the junction left unmatched. This CDR3 region has 14 residues. The V gene's germline CDR1 is SGHRS and CDR2 YFSETQ. CDR3 residues: CASSPDRANTEAFF. The DNA of the CDR3 is TGCGCCAGCAGCCCGGACAGGGCTAACACTGAAGCTTTCTTT.

The chain couples TRBV11-3 to TRBJ1-1, with 7 bases aligning to TRBD1. The germline gives CDR1 SGHNT, CDR2 YENEEA. Unmatched junction bases numbered 1, after V lost 4 bases and J lost 5 bases. The CDR3 contains 12 residues. CDR3 sequence (DNA): TGTGCCAGCAGCTCGGGACAGACTGAAGCTTTCTTT. It yields the protein CASSSGQTEAFF.

This clone was observed a handful of times. The chain carries TRBV10-3 and TRBJ2-1; the D gene is possibly TRBD2 (7 bases). The CDR3 covers 16 residues. Trimming stripped 0 bases from V and 7 bases from J, with 16 bases between. The germline gives CDR1 ENHRY, CDR2 SYGVKD. The DNA for the CDR3 is TGTGCCATCAGTGAGTCAGGGGGAGGGCTTGATAATGAGCAGTTCTTC. It translates to CAISESGGGLDNEQFF.

This clone was recorded a few times. The chain employs TRBV20-1 and TRBJ1-6; TRBD1 aligns across 7 bases. Germline lookup yields CDR1 DFQATT and CDR2 SNEGSKA (reference sequence). V lost 3 bases, J lost 8 bases, and 4 bases stayed unmatched. The CDR3 is made up of 13 amino acids. CDR3 protein: CSASGTDDSPLHF. DNA for the CDR3: TGCAGTGCTAGTGGGACAGATGATTCACCCCTCCACTTT.

This rearrangement joins TRBV10-3 to TRBJ2-1; TRBD2 matches 8 bases. The CDR3 spans 17 residues. J was trimmed by 5 bases and V by 2 bases; bases with no gene match: 11. In germline, CDR1 is ENHRY, CDR2 SYGVKD. CDR3 DNA sequence: TGTGCCATCAGTGAGACAGGACCTAGCGGGCTAGACAATGAGCAGTTCTTC. It encodes CAISETGPSGLDNEQFF.

The chain combines TRBV5-4 with TRBJ2-2; tentative D call: TRBD1 (6 bases). Germline-derived CDR1 and CDR2 are SGHNT and YYREEE (reference sequence). V lost 2 bases, J lost 5 bases, and 10 bases lay in between. This CDR3 is 14 amino acids long. The CDR3 spells CASSFDRRTGELFF. CDR3 bases: TGTGCCAGCAGCTTCGACAGGCGTACCGGGGAGCTGTTTTTT.

Only one count was recorded for this clone. The chain combines TRBV12-3 or TRBV12-4 with TRBJ2-7; D is unclear. This CDR3 comprises 11 residues. With 4 bases removed from V and 3 bases from J, the gap between germline ends came to 4 bases. CDR3 bases: TGTGCCAGCAGTTGGCACTACGAGCAGTACTTC. Translating it yields CASSWHYEQYF.

The J gene is TRBJ1-4, the V gene TRBV9, with TRBD1 identical over 7 bases. CDR1 and CDR2 from the germline V gene are SGDLS and YYNGEE. Germline trimming cut 3 bases from V and 5 bases from J; bases unmatched to any gene: 4. This CDR3 region has 14 residues. CDR3 residues: CASSAGTDNEKLFF. In DNA, the CDR3 is TGTGCCAGCAGCGCCGGGACAGACAATGAAAAACTGTTTTTT.

This clone was seen a few times. The same CDR3 arises from other DNA sequences in this sample as well. The chain has TRBV18 and TRBJ2-1, with TRBD1 matching over 8 bases. CDR1 and CDR2 (germline): KGHSH, LQKENI. This CDR3 contains 14 residues. J was trimmed by 6 bases and V by 3 bases; bases with no gene match: 4. CDR3 sequence: CASSPDRGGNEQFF. In DNA, the CDR3 is TGTGCCAGCTCACCTGACAGGGGAGGCAATGAGCAGTTCTTC.

V usage is TRBV4-3 and J usage is TRBJ2-7; D not resolved. V lost 5 bases, J lost 7 bases, and 12 bases lay in between. The CDR3 spans 12 residues. Germline assignment: CDR1 LGHNA and CDR2 YSLEER. Here the CDR3 reads CASSTRTGEQYF. Written as DNA, the CDR3 is TGCGCCAGCAGCACCCGTACCGGGGAGCAGTACTTC.

The chain joins TRBV7-3 to TRBJ2-5; 14 nucleotides match TRBD2. This CDR3 contains 15 residues. Looked up from germline, CDR1 is SGHTA and CDR2 is FQGTGA. The V segment lost 5 bases and the J segment 4 bases; nucleotides outside the gene matches: 3. The CDR3 DNA follows: TGTGCCAGCAGCCGGACTAGCGGGAGGATAGAGACCCAGTACTTC. It is translated as CASSRTSGRIETQYF.

V and J are TRBV6-2 or TRBV6-3 and TRBJ2-7; 14 nucleotides align to TRBD2. CDR1 MNHEY and CDR2 SVGEGT come from the germline V gene. Unmatched junction bases numbered 7, after V lost 6 bases and J lost 6 bases. This CDR3 is built from 15 residues. DNA of the CDR3: TGTGCCAGCAGCTTCGGACTAGCGGGAGGTTTCGAGCAGTACTTC. This translates into CASSFGLAGGFEQYF.

The chain recombines TRBV9 with TRBJ2-3; 10 positions match TRBD2. Germline-derived CDR1 and CDR2 are SGDLS and YYNGEE. The CDR3 is made up of 18 amino acids. The trim removed 2 bases at V and 5 bases at J, leaving 14 bases unmatched. The CDR3 region has the DNA TGTGCCAGCAGCGTCGTGAGCGGGAGGGCCGAGTATGGAGATACGCAGTATTTT. Amino acids: CASSVVSGRAEYGDTQYF.

The chain carries TRBV7-2 and TRBJ1-1, with D unclear. Germline V CDR1 and CDR2: SGHTA, FQGNSA. With 2 bases removed from V and 1 base from J, the gap between germline ends came to 8 bases. This CDR3 spans 14 amino acids. CDR3 coding DNA: TGTGCCAGCAGCTTAATGACTACGAACACTGAAGCTTTCTTT. This sequence encodes CASSLMTTNTEAFF.